The present TCR beta chain was sequenced within a study of blood T cell repertoires in COVID-19. Study information: PBMCs, B-cell-depleted T cells, or T cells provided the cDNA or gDNA that made up the material.

Germline CDR1 SGHVS, CDR2 FQNEAQ. The CDR3 spans 12 residues. V gave up 5 bases and J gave up 9 bases, with 8 bases separating them. In the source study's methods: Estimated nucleated cell counts came from reference gene primer amplification. Here immunoSEQ multiplex PCR was the method, and the copy in TCRdb shows in-frame clones only, minus some. Clone size and V and J calls were adopted from that table, with D and trimming inferred from the DNA. Altogether 150,000 to 200,000 clones are present, about 80% being singletons, with the ten largest covering about a tenth. This chain joins TRBV7-8 and TRBJ1-6; no clear D. The origin of this receptor is a man between 65 and 79 years old with active or convalescent COVID-19. The sequencing sample was made of peripheral blood. CDR3 DNA: TGTGCCAGCAGCCCTCAGGTTTCACCCCTCCACTTT. As protein: CASSPQVSPLHF.